This TCR beta chain was documented in a study of blood T cell repertoires in COVID-19 (TCRdb year 2020). Background on the whole study: Samples from collaborators originated in the United States, Italy and Spain and spanned both the acute and convalescent phases of COVID-19. Subjects who had been exposed to COVID-19, were actively infected with it, or had recovered from it provided the deeply sampled blood TCRbeta repertoires that made up the dataset. Nearly every sample came with metadata listing a de-identified subject ID, COVID-19 status, age in years and sex. The repertoires were released in a freely available public database meant as a resource for research on the immune response to SARS-CoV-2. The samples were drawn from the first 160 participants of the ongoing ImmuneRACE study and from under 1,500 subjects provided by 6 global collaborators. Where available, HLA class I and class II types were taken from metadata supplied by the sample provider and were not determined by assay-based typing. The prospective study material was composed of cDNA or gDNA derived from T cells, B-cell-depleted T cells, or PBMCs.

At one collaborating source in Seattle, patients were enrolled during active infection and were followed longitudinally through the course of disease. Collaborating institutions collected whole blood in K2EDTA tubes following their own protocols. For TCRbeta analysis, collaborator samples were shipped as frozen whole blood, as isolated PBMCs, or as DNA extracted from either sample type. Points on this clone: Its antigen target is currently unknown. Per-base quality was not reported, and no clone a single base away is much larger than it.

The immunoSEQ Assay, a bias-controlled multiplex PCR, was used to amplify TCRbeta CDR3 regions from genomic DNA. Per the authors' processing: Nucleated cell counts per sample were estimated from amplification of reference gene primers within the assay. To quantify the absolute abundance of each unique TCRbeta CDR3 rearrangement, sequence reads were collapsed and filtered. Productive Simpson clonality was computed per sample as the square root of Simpson's diversity index over productive rearrangements. TCRdb took over this immuneACCESS table, retaining in-frame rearrangements with V and J assigned. Such tables are incomplete; in checked studies, under half of the missing clones stem from an unresolved V gene, and the remainder is unexplained. For V, J and clone size, that table is used; D and trimming come from the DNA. The sample data list around 480,000 clones, and around 89% of these were observed just once. The ten largest clones capture 10% to 15% of the sample.

The V and J ends are trimmed by 4 bases and 8 bases, leaving 2 bases between them. Per the germline V gene, SQVTM is the CDR1 and ANQGSEA is the CDR2. The CDR3 covers 8 residues, taking in both the cysteine and the phenylalanine. Just the 24-base CDR3 DNA is kept, in frame starting at base 1. What the study reported, not specific to this receptor: How much clinical and demographic metadata was included differed by source and by participant, and the metadata was provided uncurated.

This chain joins TRBV29-1 to TRBJ1-1; the D gene remains uncertain. The sequencing sample was made of peripheral blood. The clonotype comes from a woman between 45 and 60 years old with COVID-19, enrolled during active disease. The CDR3 protein: CSVAEAFF. The nucleotide sequence is TGCAGCGTTGCGGAAGCTTTCTTT.